A single sample is the source of the 13 T cell receptor beta chains below, sequenced in a study of T cell responses to AZD1222 COVID-19 vaccine. Only in-frame clones appear in the TCRdb table, and some are missing; sequencing was by immunoSEQ multiplex PCR. The sample records approximately 150,000 clones, about 89% being singletons. The specimen was peripheral blood, collected 28 days after the second dose of the MenACWY control vaccine. The receptor source for this set is an adult who received the MenACWY meningococcal vaccine as a control.

This clone was seen only once. The J gene is TRBJ2-1, the V gene TRBV28, with a possible D match to TRBD1 (6 bases). The V end was cut by 6 bases, the J end by 8 bases, with 20 bases between. Germline V gives CDR1 MDHEN, CDR2 SYDVKM. The CDR3 runs 15 residues. The CDR3 coding sequence is TGTGCCAGCAGGGGACAATACCGTCTTAGGTATGAGCAGTTCTTC. Protein product: CASRGQYRLRYEQFF.

This clone has just a few counts. The chain recombines TRBV10-1 with TRBJ1-4; a possible D gene is TRBD1 (6 bases). Germline CDR1 is WNHNN and CDR2 is SYGVQD (reference sequence). V was shortened by 3 bases and J by 5 bases, with 10 bases between the two germline ends. This CDR3 contains 14 residues. DNA of the CDR3: TGCGCCAGCAGTGATGGGGGCCGAAATGAAAAACTGTTTTTT. It encodes CASSDGGRNEKLFF.

The chain recombines TRBV3-1 (or the pseudogene TRBV3-2) with TRBJ2-5, with D perhaps TRBD1 (5 bases). The CDR3 extends over 13 amino acids. Deletions cut 0 bases from V and 5 bases from J, with 7 bases between. From germline, CDR1 is LGHDT and CDR2 YNNKEL (reference sequence). The CDR3 protein is CASSQDRDETQYF. CDR3 nucleotides: TGTGCCAGCAGCCAAGACAGGGATGAGACCCAGTACTTC.

V is TRBV9 and J is TRBJ2-1; D ambiguous. The germline CDR1 and CDR2 sequences are SGDLS and YYNGEE. CDR3 size: 14 residues. Between the trimmed V and J ends, which lost 0 bases and 4 bases, there was a span of 8 bases. This chain's CDR3 is CASSVERHYNEQFF. The DNA for the CDR3 is TGTGCCAGCAGCGTAGAGAGACATTACAATGAGCAGTTCTTC.

This chain links TRBV29-1 with TRBJ2-1; D is perhaps TRBD2 (6 bases). Looked up from germline, CDR1 is SQVTM and CDR2 is ANQGSEA. The V end was cut by 2 bases, the J end by 7 bases, with 9 bases between. The CDR3 consists of 12 residues. The CDR3 reads CSVERLVNEQFF. The DNA for the CDR3 is TGCAGCGTTGAAAGACTAGTAAATGAGCAGTTCTTC.

The chain combines TRBV19 with TRBJ1-4; D is undetermined. CDR3 size: 16 residues. V lost 6 bases and J 4 bases, leaving 18 bases between the germline ends. CDR1 and CDR2 from the germline V gene are LNHDA and SQIVND (reference sequence). CDR3 amino acids: CASRVTATAYNEKLFF. The CDR3 nucleotides read TGTGCCAGTAGGGTCACAGCCACCGCTTATAATGAAAAACTGTTTTTT.

Only one count was recorded for this clone. J is TRBJ2-5 and V is TRBV16, with TRBD1 identical over 8 bases. Germline V gene sequence: CDR1 KGHSY, CDR2 FQNENV. The CDR3 has 16 amino acids. Trimming took 0 bases from V and 2 from J; bases not matched to a gene: 5. Here the CDR3 reads CASSQSGGQGQETQYF. The CDR3, as DNA: TGTGCCAGCAGCCAATCAGGCGGACAGGGACAAGAGACCCAGTACTTC.

The chain uses TRBV15 and TRBJ1-1; D might be TRBD1 (5 bases). Germline V CDR1 and CDR2: LNHNV, YYDKDF (reference sequence). The CDR3 runs to 15 residues. V shed 5 bases and J shed 5 bases, with 18 bases lying between them. CDR3 sequence (DNA): TGTGCCACCAGCTCCCCGCAGACAGTACCAACTGAAGCTTTCTTT. Translating gives CATSSPQTVPTEAFF.

The rearrangement joins TRBV27 to TRBJ2-1; 12 positions match TRBD2. V lost 4 bases to trimming and J lost 7 bases; unmatched junction nucleotides: 5. The CDR3 sequence is 15 residues long. Per the germline V gene, CDR1 is MNHEY and CDR2 is SMNVEV (reference sequence). CDR3 nucleotides: TGTGCCAGCAGTTCGACTAGCGGGAGTAGGAATGAGCAGTTCTTC. Its translation: CASSSTSGSRNEQFF.

The V gene is TRBV24-1, the J gene TRBJ2-7; D gene unclear. V gave up 2 bases and J gave up 5 bases, with 6 bases separating them. Germline loops: CDR1 KGHDR, CDR2 SFDVKD. The CDR3 consists of 12 residues. As DNA, the CDR3 is TGTGCCACCAGTGATTACCGGGACGAGCAGTACTTC. Amino acid sequence: CATSDYRDEQYF.

The rearrangement joins TRBV28 to TRBJ2-7; maybe TRBD1 (6 bases). Germline loops: CDR1 MDHEN, CDR2 SYDVKM. The CDR3 spans 14 residues. With 7 bases removed from V and 2 bases from J, the gap between germline ends came to 15 bases. The CDR3 bases are TGTGCCAGCACCCAACAGGGTGGGACCTACGAGCAGTACTTC. It codes for CASTQQGGTYEQYF.

This chain uses TRBV19 with TRBJ1-6; D possibly corresponds to TRBD1 (5 bases). Per germline, CDR1 LNHDA and CDR2 SQIVND (reference sequence). This CDR3 spans 15 amino acids. Trimming pared 7 bases from V and 7 bases from J, leaving 17 bases between. CDR3 in amino acids: CASTPRGTENSPLHF. Here the CDR3 DNA reads TGTGCCAGTACCCCGAGGGGAACAGAAAATTCACCCCTCCACTTT.

V gene TRBV6-2 or TRBV6-3 combines with J gene TRBJ1-6; D perhaps matches TRBD1 (5 bases). Trimming took 3 bases from V and 7 from J, leaving 16 bases between them. Germline CDR1 and CDR2: MNHEY and SVGEGT. The CDR3 consists of 16 residues. The CDR3 DNA is TGTGCCAGCAGTTATTTGGCAGGGAGAGCCAATTCACCCCTCCACTTT. Translation gives CASSYLAGRANSPLHF.